The rows below give T cell receptor beta chains drawn from one sample of a study of tumor-infiltrating lymphocytes in primary liver carcinoma. TCRdb reprocessed the multiplex PCR reads with MiXCR, giving one entry per CDR3 protein. The profile shows 70,000 to 95,000 distinct CDR3 sequences, almost 70% of them singletons. The sample taken for sequencing was liver tumor tissue from sampling region 4. The receptor source for this set is a man aged 35 to 55 with primary liver carcinoma and hepatitis B virus infection. CDR3s include the opening cysteine and the closing phenylalanine or tryptophan. A D gene is named only where the DNA matches it firmly. Where a row states a size, it is once, few, many or the class of an expanded clone; other rows omit it.

V gene,D gene,clone size,J gene,CDR3 DNA,CDR3 protein
TRBV29-1,TRBD1,.,TRBJ2-2,TGCAACGTCCTTGGCCTCCTCGGGACAGCGAACACTGGGGAGCTGTTTTTT,CNVLGLLGTANTGELFF
TRBV7-8,.,once,TRBJ2-7,TGTGCCAGCAGCTTAGAGAGTGGGAGCGGCTGCGAGCAGTACTTC,CASSLESGSGCEQYF
TRBV7-3,TRBD2,few,TRBJ2-1,TGTGCCAGCAGCCCTATCGTTGATGCTAGCGGGAGCAATGAGCGGTTCTTC,CASSPIVDASGSNERFF
TRBV10-1,TRBD2,.,TRBJ2-1,TGCGCCAGCAGGGAGAGGTTGGGGGGCCCGACTAGCGGGACTATTAATGAGCAGTTCTTC,CASRERLGGPTSGTINEQFF
TRBV11-1,TRBD2,.,TRBJ2-2,TGTGCCAGCAGCTTACCAGCCAGCGGGGAGCTGCTTTTT,CASSLPASGELLF
TRBV11-2,TRBD2,.,TRBJ2-5,TGTGCCAGCAGCTTAGTCACGGCTAGCGGGCAAGAGACTCAGTACTTT,CASSLVTASGQETQYF
TRBV29-1,.,.,TRBJ2-7,TGCAGCGTTTACGGACAGACCAGTTCCTACAAGCAGTACTTC,CSVYGQTSSYKQYF
TRBV5-1,.,once,TRBJ2-5,TGCGCCAGCAGCTGGAGGGGCCAAGAGACCCAGTATTTC,CASSWRGQETQYF
TRBV28,.,.,TRBJ2-7,TGTGCCAGCACGACAGGAGGCCCCTATGAGCAGTACTTC,CASTTGGPYEQYF
TRBV4-1,TRBD2,.,TRBJ2-1,TGCGCCAGAAGCCAATCAGGGACTAGTGGTGACAATGAGCAGTTCTTC,CARSQSGTSGDNEQFF
TRBV5-6,TRBD2,.,TRBJ2-1,TGTGCCAGCAGCTCAGCGGGAGGGCCGACTGGTGTGCAGTTCTTC,CASSSAGGPTGVQFF
TRBV11-2,.,.,TRBJ1-1,TGTGCCAACAGTCGTACGATTCTAGGAGAGGACACTGAAGCTTTCTTT,CANSRTILGEDTEAFF
TRBV11-2,.,.,TRBJ2-7,TGTGCCAGTAGTTTAGAGGGCGGCTACGAGCAGTACTTC,CASSLEGGYEQYF
TRBV12-3/TRBV12-4,.,.,TRBJ2-7,.,CASSSYVGQGSYGQYF
TRBV11-2,.,.,TRBJ2-1,TGTGCCAGCATCATAGGAGTTCCCTACAATGAGCAGTTCTTC,CASIIGVPYNEQFF
TRBV10-3,.,once,TRBJ1-5,TGTGCCATCAGTGGCCTCGGGGACGCTCTGCCCCAGCATTTT,CAISGLGDALPQHF
TRBV18,.,.,TRBJ2-2,TGTGCCAGCTCAACCTATAGAGACACCGGGGAGCTGTTTTTT,CASSTYRDTGELFF
TRBV5-4,TRBD2,.,TRBJ2-1,TGTGCCAGCAGCTTGGTACTAGTGGGAGGGCCCAATGAGCAGTTCTTC,CASSLVLVGGPNEQFF
TRBV10-2,.,.,TRBJ2-5,TGCGCCAGCAGGAGTGTCAAAGAGACCCAGTACTTC,CASRSVKETQYF
TRBV4-2,.,.,TRBJ2-6,TGTGGCAGCGGCCAAGGACCAGGGGGGACTGGGGCCAACGTCCTGACTTTC,CGSGQGPGGTGANVLTF
TRBV5-1,.,.,TRBJ2-7,TGCGCCAGCAACTCTTCCTACGAGCAGTACTTC,CASNSSYEQYF
TRBV11-2,.,.,TRBJ1-4,TGTGTCAGCAGCTTTGGGGACCCAGATGAAAAACTGTTTTTT,CVSSFGDPDEKLFF
TRBV29-1,TRBD2,many,TRBJ2-1,TGCAGCGTTGAAGGGGGGTCTAGCGGGGGACCCTTTGTCAATGAGCAGTTCTTC,CSVEGGSSGGPFVNEQFF
TRBV4-1,.,.,TRBJ2-7,TGCGCCAGCAGCCAATGGGACCGCTCCTACGAGCAGTGCTTC,CASSQWDRSYEQCF
TRBV7-9,.,.,TRBJ2-1,TGTGCCAGCAACTCATACAATGAGCAATTCTTC,CASNSYNEQFF
TRBV4-2,TRBD2,.,TRBJ2-1,TGTGCCAGCAGCGGACTAGCAGCCTACAATGAGCAGCTCTTC,CASSGLAAYNEQLF
TRBV11-2,TRBD2,.,TRBJ2-1,TGTGCCAGCAGCTACTCTTCGGCTAGTGGGAGGGGAGGCAGGTTCTTC,CASSYSSASGRGGRFF
TRBV7-8,.,once,TRBJ2-2,TGTGCCAGCAGCACCGGGGTGGAGAGGACCGGGGAGCGGTTTTTT,CASSTGVERTGERFF
TRBV6-1,TRBD2,.,TRBJ2-7,TGTGTCAGCATCTTCCAGACTAGCGGGGTCCTGAGCTCCTACGAGCAGTACTTC,CVSIFQTSGVLSSYEQYF
TRBV21-1,.,.,TRBJ1-5,TGTGCCAGCAACCGACGCGTTAGCAACCATCCCCAGCATTTT,CASNRRVSNHPQHF
TRBV16,.,.,TRBJ2-1,TGTGCCAGCAGCCGCCTCGGGCTAGCCCCTTCATGGAATGAGCAGTTCTTC,CASSRLGLAPSWNEQFF
TRBV10-3,TRBD2,.,TRBJ2-3,TGTGCCATCGCTGGGACACTAGCGGTCCAGGCAGATACGCAGTATTTT,CAIAGTLAVQADTQYF
TRBV11-2,TRBD1,.,TRBJ2-7,TGTGCCAGCATGTCCCGGACAGGGGGCGCTGACAGACACGAGCAGTACTTC,CASMSRTGGADRHEQYF
TRBV5-6,TRBD1,.,TRBJ1-1,TGTGCCGACAGCTTGCTGGACAGGGCCACTGAAGCTTTCTTT,CADSLLDRATEAFF
TRBV5-1,TRBD2,.,TRBJ2-3,TGCGCCAGCAGCTCAAGCGGGAGGGTGAGCACAGATACGCAGTATTTT,CASSSSGRVSTDTQYF
TRBV7-3,TRBD2,once,TRBJ2-1,TGTGCCAGCAGCTCCGGACTAGCGGGAGGGTCCAGTGAGCAGTTCTTC,CASSSGLAGGSSEQFF
TRBV4-2,.,.,TRBJ2-1,TGTGCCAGTAGCCAAGAGGTCCGAGGCGGCTACAATGAGCAGTTCTTC,CASSQEVRGGYNEQFF
TRBV6-5,.,.,TRBJ1-5,TGTGCCAGCAGTTACTCGGTTAGGCTGGATCAGCCCCAGCACTTT,CASSYSVRLDQPQHF
TRBV4-1,.,.,TRBJ2-7,TGCGCCAGCAGCCAAGATGTAACGGAGGAGCAATACTTC,CASSQDVTEEQYF
TRBV11-2,.,.,TRBJ2-7,TGTGTCAGCAGCTTAACAGAGACTGCCTACGAGCTGTACTTC,CVSSLTETAYELYF
TRBV11-2,.,.,TRBJ1-2,TGTGCCAGCAGCCAACTACAGGGTTCCTATGGCTACACCTTC,CASSQLQGSYGYTF
TRBV30,.,many,TRBJ1-1,TGTGCCTGGAGTCTATGGACCGAGAACACTGAAGCTTTCTTT,CAWSLWTENTEAFF
TRBV4-1,.,.,TRBJ1-2,TGCGCCAGCAGCCAAGTAACCAACTATGGCTACGCCTTC,CASSQVTNYGYAF
TRBV29-1,TRBD1,.,TRBJ2-1,TGCAACGTTGCTGGGACAGGGGTGCCCAATGAGCAGTCCTTC,CNVAGTGVPNEQSF
TRBV11-2,.,.,TRBJ2-7,TGTGTCAGCAGCTTAGATGGCGGTGGCTTCTACGAGCAGTACTTC,CVSSLDGGGFYEQYF
TRBV29-1,.,.,TRBJ2-3,TGCAGCCTAGGAGGGGCAGGAGATACGCAGTATTTT,CSLGGAGDTQYF
TRBV28,.,many,TRBJ2-7,TGTGCCAGCAGTACAGCCAATGTGGGGGGCGGGTGGAGATACGAGCAGTACTTC,CASSTANVGGGWRYEQYF
TRBV6-5,TRBD1,.,TRBJ1-1,TGTGCCAACAGTTACGGCGGGACAGGGGTAGCCTCCACTGAAGCTTTCTTT,CANSYGGTGVASTEAFF
TRBV28,.,once,TRBJ2-1,TGTGCCAGCAGTTCATCAGAGGGGAATAAGCAGTTCTTC,CASSSSEGNKQFF
TRBV6-5,TRBD2,once,TRBJ2-1,TGTGCCAACACCCGACTAGCGTCATACAATGAGCAGTTCTTC,CANTRLASYNEQFF
TRBV4-1,.,.,TRBJ2-7,TGCGCCAGCAGCCTCCCGGACAAGGAGGGGTACGAGCAGTATTTC,CASSLPDKEGYEQYF
TRBV10-3,TRBD1,.,TRBJ2-2,TGTGCCATCAGTGACAGGGGGCAGGTCACCGGGGAGCTGTATTTC,CAISDRGQVTGELYF
TRBV5-6,.,.,TRBJ2-7,TGTGTCAGCGCCCTTTTCGGACCCAGGAGGGACGAGCAGTACTTC,CVSALFGPRRDEQYF